This TCR beta chain appears in the sequencing data of a study of blood T cell repertoires in COVID-19. Overall study context: There were acute and convalescent COVID-19 samples, and they came from the United States, Italy and Spain.

In the original workflow: Amplification from reference gene primers served as the basis for estimated nucleated cell counts. Using immunoSEQ multiplex PCR, the repertoire was profiled, and TCRdb retains in-frame clones only, with some absent. That table gives V, J and clone size, and the DNA gave D and trimming. The top ten hold approximately 1% of the sample, which has over 150,000 clones, roughly 84% seen once. In this sample, this clone turned up once. This TCR derives from a man aged 35 to 55 with acute or convalescent COVID-19. The sample comprised peripheral blood.

Here the CDR3 reads CASRQTGGTSDEQFF. Here the CDR3 DNA reads TGTGCCAGTAGACAGACGGGCGGGACTAGCGATGAGCAGTTCTTC. The rearrangement joins TRBV19 to TRBJ2-1; 10 bases are shared with TRBD2. The CDR3 is 15 amino acids. Unmatched junction bases numbered 10, after V lost 6 bases and J lost 8 bases. CDR1 LNHDA and CDR2 SQIVND come from the germline V gene (reference sequence).